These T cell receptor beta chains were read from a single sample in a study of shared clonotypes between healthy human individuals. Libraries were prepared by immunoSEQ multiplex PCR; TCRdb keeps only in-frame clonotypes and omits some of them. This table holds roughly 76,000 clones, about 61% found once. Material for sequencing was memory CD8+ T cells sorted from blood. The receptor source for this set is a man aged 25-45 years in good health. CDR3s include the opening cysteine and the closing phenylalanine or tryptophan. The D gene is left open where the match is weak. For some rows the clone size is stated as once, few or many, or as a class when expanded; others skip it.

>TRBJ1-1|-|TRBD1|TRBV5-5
TGTGCCAGCAGCTTGCCGGGACAGGGGGCGCTTGACACTGAAGCTTTCTTT
CASSLPGQGALDTEAFF
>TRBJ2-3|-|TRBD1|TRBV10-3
TGTGCCATCAGTGACTCTGGACAGGGAGGTTTGCAAGATACGCAGTATTTT
CAISDSGQGGLQDTQYF
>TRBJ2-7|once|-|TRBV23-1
TGCGCCAGCAGTCACCGCTTACACCAGACCTCCTACGAGCAGTACTTC
CASSHRLHQTSYEQYF
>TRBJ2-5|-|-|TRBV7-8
TGTGCCAGCAGCGGGTCGTCGACCGAGACCCAGTACTTC
CASSGSSTETQYF
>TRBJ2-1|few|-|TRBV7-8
TGTGCCAGCAGCTTAATGGGTGAGCAGTTCTTC
CASSLMGEQFF
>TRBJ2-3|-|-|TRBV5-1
TGCGCCAGCAGCTGGGGGGCCCGAGGAGGAGATACGCAGTATTTT
CASSWGARGGDTQYF
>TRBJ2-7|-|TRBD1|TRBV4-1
TGCGCCAGCAGACCACCCGGGACAGGGGCCGAGCAGTACTTC
CASRPPGTGAEQYF
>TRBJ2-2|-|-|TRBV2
TGTGCCAGCAGTCCGGAACAGACCGGGGAGCTGTTTTTT
CASSPEQTGELFF
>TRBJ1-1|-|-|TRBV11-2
TGTGCCAGCAGCTTAGAATGGGGGGCGAGAAACACTGAAGCTTTCTTT
CASSLEWGARNTEAFF
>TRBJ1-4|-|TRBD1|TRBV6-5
TGTGCCAGCAGTTACTCGACAGGGGAGAATGAAAAACTGTTTTTT
CASSYSTGENEKLFF
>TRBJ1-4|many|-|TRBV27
TGTGCCAGCAGTCACCACAGGGCAACTAATGAAAAACTGTTTTTT
CASSHHRATNEKLFF
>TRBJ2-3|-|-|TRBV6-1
TGTGCCAGCAGTGAAAACAGAGCCGTAACAGATACGCAGTATTTT
CASSENRAVTDTQYF
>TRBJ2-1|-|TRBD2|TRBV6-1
TGTGCCAGCAGTGCAGGGACTAGCGATTACAATGAGCAGTTCTTC
CASSAGTSDYNEQFF
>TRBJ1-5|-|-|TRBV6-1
TGTGCCAGCAGTGAAGGATCAGGTAGCTCGAGGCCCCAGCATTTT
CASSEGSGSSRPQHF
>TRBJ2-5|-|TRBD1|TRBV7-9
TGTGCCAGCAGTGGACAGGGGGTGACCCAGTACTTC
CASSGQGVTQYF
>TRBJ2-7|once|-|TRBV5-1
TGCGCCAGCAGCTTGGTGGGGCAGGACCAGTACTTC
CASSLVGQDQYF
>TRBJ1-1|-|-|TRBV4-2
TGTGCCAGCAGCTCAGGGAACACTGAAGCTTTCTTT
CASSSGNTEAFF
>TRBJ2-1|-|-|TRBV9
TGTGCCAGCAGCGTAGGGGCAGGCTCCTACAATGAGCAGTTCTTC
CASSVGAGSYNEQFF
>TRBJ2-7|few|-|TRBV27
TGTGCCAGCAGGGCAGATCTCTCCTACGAGCAGTACTTC
CASRADLSYEQYF
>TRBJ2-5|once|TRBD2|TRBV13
TGTGCCAGCAGCTTAACCCCCTGGCGGGAGGTCCCGGAGACCCAGTACTTC
CASSLTPWREVPETQYF
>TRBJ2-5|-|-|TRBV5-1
TGCGCCAGCAGCGTTAGCGGACCCAACCAAGAGACCCAGTACTTC
CASSVSGPNQETQYF
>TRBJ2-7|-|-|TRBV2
TGTGCCAGCAGTCCGGCACCGAGGGGCGAGCAGTACTTC
CASSPAPRGEQYF
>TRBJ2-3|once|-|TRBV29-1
TGCAGCGTTGACCACATCCAGGGGCTGACAGATACGCAGTATTTT
CSVDHIQGLTDTQYF
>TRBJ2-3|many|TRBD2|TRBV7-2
TGTGCCAGCAGCTCTCCCCCGGGACTAGCGGGCCTAAGCACAGATACGCAGTATTTT
CASSSPPGLAGLSTDTQYF
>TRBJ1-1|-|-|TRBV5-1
TGCGCCAGCAGCTTGGTGCTCGACACTGAAGCTTTCTTT
CASSLVLDTEAFF
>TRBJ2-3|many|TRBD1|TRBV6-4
TGTGCCAGCAGCGGACAGGGAGGCACAGATACGCAGTATTTT
CASSGQGGTDTQYF
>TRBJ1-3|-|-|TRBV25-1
TGTGCCAGCAGTGCCTTAACAGGGAGTGGAAACACCATATATTTT
CASSALTGSGNTIYF
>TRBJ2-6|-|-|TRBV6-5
TGTGCCAGCAGTTACCCCCCATCTGGGGCCAACGTCCTGACTTTC
CASSYPPSGANVLTF
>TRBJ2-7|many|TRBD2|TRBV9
TGTGCCAGCAGCGTAGAGGGACTAGCTGGCGAGCAGTACTTC
CASSVEGLAGEQYF
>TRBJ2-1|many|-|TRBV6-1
TGTGCCAGCAGTGAGAGCTCCTACAATGAGCAGTTCTTC
CASSESSYNEQFF
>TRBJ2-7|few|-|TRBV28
TGTGCCAGCAGTTCATCTTCCTACGAGCAGTACTTC
CASSSSSYEQYF
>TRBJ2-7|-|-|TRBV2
TGTGCCAGCGGAAAATACGAGCAGTACTTC
CASGKYEQYF
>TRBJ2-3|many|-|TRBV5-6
TGTGCCAGCAGCTGGGGGACTGCCACAGATACGCAGTATTTT
CASSWGTATDTQYF
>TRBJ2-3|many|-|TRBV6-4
TGTGCCAGCAGTGACTCAGCAGGGGCCTCAGATACGCAGTATTTT
CASSDSAGASDTQYF
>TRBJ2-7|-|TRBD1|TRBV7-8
TGTGCCAGCAGCCAACCCCGGGACAGATCGACCTACGAGCAGTACTTC
CASSQPRDRSTYEQYF
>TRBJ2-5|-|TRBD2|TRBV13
TGTGCCAGCAGCTCTGGGACTAGCGGGAGGCAAGAGACCCAGTACTTC
CASSSGTSGRQETQYF
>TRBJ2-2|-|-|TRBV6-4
TGTGCCAGCAGTACGAGTGAAACCGGGGAGCTGTTTTTT
CASSTSETGELFF
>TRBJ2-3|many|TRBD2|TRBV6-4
TGTGCCAGCAGTCCCTCCGGGGGGGGCACAGATACGCAGTATTTT
CASSPSGGGTDTQYF
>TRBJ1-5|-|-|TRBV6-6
TGTGCCAGCAGTTTCGAGCCCTCAGGGGAGGGACAGCCCCAGCATTTT
CASSFEPSGEGQPQHF
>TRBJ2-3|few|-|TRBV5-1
TGCGCCAGCAGCTTCATCCAGGGGTCGAGCACAGATACGCAGTATTTT
CASSFIQGSSTDTQYF
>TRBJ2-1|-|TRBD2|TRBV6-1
TGTGCCAGCAGGGGACTAGCGGAGTCCTACAATGAGCAGTTCTTC
CASRGLAESYNEQFF
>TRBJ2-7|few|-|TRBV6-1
TGTGCCAGCAGTGAAGAGCCGGGACCCTACGAGCAGTACTTC
CASSEEPGPYEQYF
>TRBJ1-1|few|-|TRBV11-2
TGTGCCAGCAGCTATGAGAACACTGAAGCTTTCTTT
CASSYENTEAFF
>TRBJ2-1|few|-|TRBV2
TGTGCCTACAGAGGCTACAATGAGCAGTTCTTC
CAYRGYNEQFF
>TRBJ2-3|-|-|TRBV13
TGTGCCAGCAGCCCCGCCGGGGTGGGCACAGATACGCAGTATTTT
CASSPAGVGTDTQYF
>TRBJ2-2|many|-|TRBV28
TGTGCCAGCAGTTGGGGCAGGGTTGAGGCCGGGGAGCTGTTTTTT
CASSWGRVEAGELFF
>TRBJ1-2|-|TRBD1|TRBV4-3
TGCGCCAGCAGCCAAAGCCTCGGACAGGGGGCAAATGGCTACACCTTC
CASSQSLGQGANGYTF
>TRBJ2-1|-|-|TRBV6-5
TGTGCCACCAAACCCACGAGTTATGAGCAGTTCTTC
CATKPTSYEQFF
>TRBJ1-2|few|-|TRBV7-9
TGTGCCAGCAGCGTAACCGGTGGGAGTTTCAATGGCTACACCTTC
CASSVTGGSFNGYTF